This T cell receptor (beta chain) is drawn from a study of blood T cells in healthy people across ages. It was with a sample-barcoded 5' primer and a J-beta primer mix that a second PCR of about 6 to 12 cycles was run. Using its own MiXCR run on the 5' RACE reads, TCRdb lists one record per CDR3 protein. Among about 560,000 distinct CDR3 sequences listed, 27% were seen once. V was pared by 5 bases and J by 7 bases, with 8 bases of the junction left unmatched. The CDR3 is made up of 15 amino acids. The germline V gene encodes CDR1 MNHEY and CDR2 SMNVEV (reference sequence). The authors drew 8.5 to 10 milliliters of peripheral blood from each donor. These data also formed part of another study, on T cells of mothers and their children. That report notes: The sample comes from some ten healthy Caucasian donors: mothers and children.

The receptor comes from a boy between 2 and 10 years old in good health. The specimen sequenced was blood. The chain links TRBV27 to TRBJ1-4, with 9 bases lining up with TRBD1. CDR3 residues: CASSPGTGSGEKLFF. The CDR3 DNA follows: TGTGCCAGCAGTCCCGGGACAGGGAGTGGTGAAAAACTGTTTTTT.